A selection of T cell receptor beta chains follows, all from one sample in a study of cytomegalovirus exposure and HLA in healthy donors. The assay was immunoSEQ multiplex PCR, and TCRdb's table has in-frame clones only and misses some. The sample has tens of thousands of clones; over 55% are singletons. Sample: PBMCs. The receptors derive from a woman in her 30s in good health and CMV-seronegative. The conserved cysteine and the conserved F or W are not part of the CDR3 here.

cdr3_aa j_call v_call
ASSLGRGRRTGRGYT TRBJ1-2 TRBV28
ASSLSGTISYEQY TRBJ2-7 TRBV27
ASSPGQARNEKLF TRBJ1-4 TRBV2
ATSAGPVDTQY TRBJ2-3 TRBV15
ASSQGLTSSYEQY TRBJ2-7 TRBV4-1
ASSVELATYEQY TRBJ2-7 TRBV9
ASVDRSYEQY TRBJ2-7 TRBV28
ASSRQGDTEAF TRBJ1-1 TRBV7-3
ASSVASGSGNTIY TRBJ1-3 TRBV9
ASRSGLAVGELF TRBJ2-2 TRBV5-6
AISARNGQEDTEAF TRBJ1-1 TRBV10-3